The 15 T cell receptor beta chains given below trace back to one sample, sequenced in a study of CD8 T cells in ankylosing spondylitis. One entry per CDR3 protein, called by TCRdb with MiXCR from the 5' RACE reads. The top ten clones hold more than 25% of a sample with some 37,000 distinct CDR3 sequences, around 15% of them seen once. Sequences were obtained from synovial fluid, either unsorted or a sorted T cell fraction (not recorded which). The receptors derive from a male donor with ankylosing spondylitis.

Written as DNA, the CDR3 is TGTGCCAGCAAACCCATGACAGGCACAGATACGCAGTATTTT. Translating gives CASKPMTGTDTQYF. The V and J genes are TRBV27 and TRBJ2-3; tentative D call: TRBD1 (5 bases). Trimming stripped 7 bases from V and 1 base from J, with 12 bases between. The CDR3 contains 14 residues. CDR1 is MNHEY and CDR2 is SMNVEV in the germline V gene (reference sequence).

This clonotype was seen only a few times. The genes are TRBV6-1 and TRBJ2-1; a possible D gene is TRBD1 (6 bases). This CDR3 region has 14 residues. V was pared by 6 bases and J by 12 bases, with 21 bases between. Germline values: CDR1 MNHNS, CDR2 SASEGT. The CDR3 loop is CASSRQRPGDVQFF. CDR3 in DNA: TGTGCCAGCAGCCGACAGCGCCCAGGGGATGTGCAGTTCTTC.

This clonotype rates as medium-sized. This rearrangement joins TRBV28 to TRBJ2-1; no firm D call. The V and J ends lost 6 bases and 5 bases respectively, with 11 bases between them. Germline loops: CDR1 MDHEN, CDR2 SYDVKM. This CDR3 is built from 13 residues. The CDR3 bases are TGTGCCAGCAGCGACCTTACTGACAATGAGCAGTTCTTC. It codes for CASSDLTDNEQFF.

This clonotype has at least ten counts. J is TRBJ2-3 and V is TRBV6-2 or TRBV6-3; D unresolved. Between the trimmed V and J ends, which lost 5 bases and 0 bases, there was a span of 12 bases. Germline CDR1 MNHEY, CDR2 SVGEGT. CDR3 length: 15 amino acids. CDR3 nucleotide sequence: TGTGCCAGCAGTCAACAGCGAATTAGCACAGATACGCAGTATTTT. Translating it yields CASSQQRISTDTQYF.

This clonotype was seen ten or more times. Here the CDR3 reads CASSWPTGGESLDGYTF. The CDR3 DNA sequence: TGTGCCAGCAGCTGGCCGACAGGGGGCGAATCCCTCGATGGCTACACCTTC. The rearrangement links TRBV7-9 to TRBJ1-2; 10 nucleotides align to TRBD1. V shed 4 bases and J 6 bases; nucleotides not matched to a gene: 14. Germline CDR1 is SEHNR and CDR2 is FQNEAQ (reference sequence). This CDR3 has 17 amino acids.

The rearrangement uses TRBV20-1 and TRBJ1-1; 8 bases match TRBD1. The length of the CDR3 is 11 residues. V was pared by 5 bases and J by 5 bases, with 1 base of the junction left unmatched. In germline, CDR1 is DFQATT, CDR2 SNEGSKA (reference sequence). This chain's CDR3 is CSAGQGTEAFF. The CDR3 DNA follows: TGCAGTGCTGGACAGGGAACTGAAGCTTTCTTT.

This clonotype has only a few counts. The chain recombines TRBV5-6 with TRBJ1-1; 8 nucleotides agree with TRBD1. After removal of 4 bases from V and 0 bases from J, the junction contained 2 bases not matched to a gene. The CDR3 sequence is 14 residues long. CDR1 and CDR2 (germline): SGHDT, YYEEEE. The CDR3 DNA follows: TGTGCCAGCAGCCCGGGACAGGTGAACACTGAAGCTTTCTTT. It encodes CASSPGQVNTEAFF. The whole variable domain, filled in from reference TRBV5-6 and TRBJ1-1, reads DAGVTQSPTHLIKTRGQQVTLRCSPKSGHDTVSWYQQALGQGPQFIFQYYEEEERQRGNFPDRFSGHQFPNYSSELNVNALLLGDSALYLCASSPGQVNTEAFFGQGTRLTVV.

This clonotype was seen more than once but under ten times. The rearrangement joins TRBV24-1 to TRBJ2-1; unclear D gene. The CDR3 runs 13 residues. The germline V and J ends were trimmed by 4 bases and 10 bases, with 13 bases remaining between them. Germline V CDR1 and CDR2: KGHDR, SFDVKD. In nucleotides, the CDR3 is TGTGCCACCAGTGAACCTTCTAGTGACGAGCAGTTCTTC. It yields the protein CATSEPSSDEQFF.

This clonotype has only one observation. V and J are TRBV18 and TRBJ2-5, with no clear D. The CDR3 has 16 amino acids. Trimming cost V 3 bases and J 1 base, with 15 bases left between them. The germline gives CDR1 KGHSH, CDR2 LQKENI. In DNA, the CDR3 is TGTGCCAGCTCACCCGACTTTGGGCAGCTCCAAGAGACCCAGTACTTC. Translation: CASSPDFGQLQETQYF. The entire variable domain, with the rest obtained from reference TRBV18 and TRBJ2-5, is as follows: NAGVMQNPRHLVRRRGQEARLRCSPMKGHSHVYWYRQLPEEGLKFMVYLQKENIIDESGMPKERFSAEFPKEGPSILRIQQVVRGDSAAYFCASSPDFGQLQETQYFGPGTRLLVL.

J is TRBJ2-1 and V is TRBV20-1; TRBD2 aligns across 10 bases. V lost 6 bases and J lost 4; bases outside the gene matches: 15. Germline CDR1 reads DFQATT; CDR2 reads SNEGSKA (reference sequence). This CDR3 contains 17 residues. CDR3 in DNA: TGCAGTGCCCCCCTCTGGACTAGCGGTGGAAAGTACAATGAGCAGTTCTTC. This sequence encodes CSAPLWTSGGKYNEQFF.

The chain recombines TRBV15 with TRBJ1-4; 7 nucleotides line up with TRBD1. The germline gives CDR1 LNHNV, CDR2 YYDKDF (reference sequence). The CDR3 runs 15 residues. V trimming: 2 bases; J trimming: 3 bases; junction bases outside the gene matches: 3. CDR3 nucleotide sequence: TGTGCCACCAGCAGAAAGGGACAGTCTAATGAAAAACTGTTTTTT. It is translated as CATSRKGQSNEKLFF.

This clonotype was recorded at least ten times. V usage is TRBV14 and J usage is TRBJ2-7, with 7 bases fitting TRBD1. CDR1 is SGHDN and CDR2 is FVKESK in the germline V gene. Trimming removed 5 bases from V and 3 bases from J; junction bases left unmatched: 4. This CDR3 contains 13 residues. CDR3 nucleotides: TGTGCCAGCAGCGTCCGGGACAGCTACGAGCAGTACTTC. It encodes CASSVRDSYEQYF. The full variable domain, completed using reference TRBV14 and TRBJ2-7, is EAGVTQFPSHSVIEKGQTVTLRCDPISGHDNLYWYRRVMGKEIKFLLHFVKESKQDESGMPNNRFLAERTGGTYSTLKVQPAELEDSGVYFCASSVRDSYEQYFGPGTRLTVT.

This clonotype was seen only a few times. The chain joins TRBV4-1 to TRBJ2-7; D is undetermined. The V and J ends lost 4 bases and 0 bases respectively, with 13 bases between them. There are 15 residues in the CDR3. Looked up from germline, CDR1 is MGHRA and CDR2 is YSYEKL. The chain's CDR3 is CASSPTSKSSYEQYF. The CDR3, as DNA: TGCGCCAGCAGCCCCACGAGTAAGAGCTCCTACGAGCAGTACTTC.

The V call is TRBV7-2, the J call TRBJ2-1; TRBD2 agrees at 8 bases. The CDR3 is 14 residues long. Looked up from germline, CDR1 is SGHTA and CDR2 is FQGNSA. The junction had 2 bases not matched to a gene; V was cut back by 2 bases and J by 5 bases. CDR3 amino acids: CASSLIGGDNEQFF. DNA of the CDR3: TGTGCCAGCAGCTTAATCGGGGGGGACAATGAGCAGTTCTTC.

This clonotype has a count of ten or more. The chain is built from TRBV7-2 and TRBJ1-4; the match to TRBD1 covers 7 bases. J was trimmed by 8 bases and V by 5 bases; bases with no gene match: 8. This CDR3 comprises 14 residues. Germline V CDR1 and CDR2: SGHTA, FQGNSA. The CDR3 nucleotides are TGTGCCAGCAGCCCGACAGGGAGTGGAGAAAAACTGTTTTTT. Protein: CASSPTGSGEKLFF.